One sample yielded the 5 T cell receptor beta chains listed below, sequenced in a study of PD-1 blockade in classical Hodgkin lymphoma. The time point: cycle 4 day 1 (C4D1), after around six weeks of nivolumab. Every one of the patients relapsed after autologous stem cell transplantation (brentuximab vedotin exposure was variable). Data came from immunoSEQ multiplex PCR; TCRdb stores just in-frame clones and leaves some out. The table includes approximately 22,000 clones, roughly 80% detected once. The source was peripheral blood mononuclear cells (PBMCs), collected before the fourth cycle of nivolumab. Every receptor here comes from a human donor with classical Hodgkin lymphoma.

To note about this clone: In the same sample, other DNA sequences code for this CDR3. This CDR3 is CASSQGLFSYNEQFF. For the CDR3, the DNA is TGCGCCAGCAGCCAAGGCCTTTTCTCCTACAATGAGCAGTTCTTC. The chain joins TRBV4-1 to TRBJ2-1; D unresolved. Germline CDR1 reads MGHRA; CDR2 reads YSYEKL. V was clipped by 1 base and J by 0 bases, with 7 bases between them. This CDR3 has 15 amino acids.

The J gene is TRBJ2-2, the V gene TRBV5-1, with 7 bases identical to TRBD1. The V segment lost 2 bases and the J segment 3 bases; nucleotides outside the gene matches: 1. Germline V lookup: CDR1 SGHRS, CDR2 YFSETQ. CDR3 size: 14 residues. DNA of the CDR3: TGCGCCAGCAGCTTACAGGGGTACACCGGGGAGCTGTTTTTT. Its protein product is CASSLQGYTGELFF.

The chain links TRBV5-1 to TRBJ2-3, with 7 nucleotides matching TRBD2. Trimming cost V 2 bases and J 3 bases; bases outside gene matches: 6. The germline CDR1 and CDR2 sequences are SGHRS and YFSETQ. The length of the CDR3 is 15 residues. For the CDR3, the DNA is TGCGCCAGCAGCTTTGGGACCGGGGGGACAGATACGCAGTATTTT. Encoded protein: CASSFGTGGTDTQYF.

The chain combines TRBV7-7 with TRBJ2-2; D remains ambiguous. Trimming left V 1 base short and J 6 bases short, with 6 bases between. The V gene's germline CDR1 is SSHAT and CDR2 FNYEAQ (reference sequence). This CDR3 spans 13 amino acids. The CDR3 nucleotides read TGTGCCAGCAGCTTAGGGTGGTCCGGGGAGCTGTTTTTT. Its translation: CASSLGWSGELFF.

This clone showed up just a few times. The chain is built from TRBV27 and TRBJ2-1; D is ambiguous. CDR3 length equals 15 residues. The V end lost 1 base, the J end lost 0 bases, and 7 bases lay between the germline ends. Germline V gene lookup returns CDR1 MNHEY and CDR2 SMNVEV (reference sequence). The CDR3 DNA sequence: TGTGCCAGCAGTTTATATCAGAGCTCCTACAATGAGCAGTTCTTC. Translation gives CASSLYQSSYNEQFF.